Given below is one T cell receptor beta chain in context. This entry is derived from a study of blood T cell repertoires in COVID-19. Overall study context: Donors in the United States, Italy and Spain gave samples during acute or convalescent COVID-19. PBMCs, B-cell-depleted T cells, or T cells were the source of the cDNA or gDNA that made up the material.

CDR1 MNHEY and CDR2 SMNVEV come from the germline V gene (reference sequence). The CDR3 totals 16 residues. V was pared by 6 bases and J by 4 bases, with 21 bases between. In the authors' workflow: How many nucleated cells were present was estimated from reference gene primer amplification. The method was immunoSEQ multiplex PCR; TCRdb's version includes in-frame clones alone and lacks a portion of them. V and J calls and clone size are copied from that table; D and trimming were computed from the DNA. Among roughly 270,000 clones listed, approximately 85% were seen once. The TCR sequence derives from a man between 45 and 60 years old with active or convalescent COVID-19. Sequenced: peripheral blood. V usage is TRBV27 and J usage is TRBJ1-2, with D possibly matching TRBD1 (5 bases). CDR3 residues: CASSLGRDPQIYGYTF. In DNA, the CDR3 is TGTGCCAGCAGCCTGGGCAGGGATCCTCAGATCTATGGCTACACCTTC.